This T cell receptor (beta chain) is drawn from a study of cytomegalovirus exposure and HLA in healthy donors (TCRdb year 2017). In terms of the full investigation: According to a later analysis, one platform produced both the 120 validation repertoires and the 720 or so repertoires of the first cohort. The aim of the study was to test whether cataloging public T cell receptors could identify signatures of past pathogen exposure. In addition to the first cohort of around 670 subjects, a separate validation cohort of about 120 different subjects was used. To predict cytomegalovirus infection status, the study combined high-throughput TCR immunosequencing, statistical association of individual TCRs with disease status, and machine learning. Summary of the overall study and its limitations: A later analysis had no HLA typing for the validation cohort, so co-occurrence there was scored across all 130 or so repertoires. The authors suggested that the approach could potentially be extended to other disease states and immunological phenotypes. The study gave a list of 150 to 200 TCR beta chains associated with cytomegalovirus. In vitro tests confirmed that three of the cytomegalovirus-associated TCR beta chains recognize cytomegalovirus antigens. The classifier was reported to diagnose cytomegalovirus status with high specificity and sensitivity in both the original cohort and the validation cohort. Most TCR sequences were seen in very few donors, while some public TCRs were found in many individuals. Subsequent analysis determined that TCRs grouped into clusters in the first cohort also showed a tendency toward co-occurrence across the 120 or so validation repertoires, and about 93% of cluster scores exceeded 0.

In regard to this clone: It lacks a known antigen. One base away there is no much larger clone; base qualities are not given.

Donors formed part of the validation cohort, which comprised 120 subjects and was distinct from the first cohort of 550 to 850 subjects. Library preparation was by the immunoSEQ multiplex PCR assay. In the source study's methods: A statistical classification framework was developed to diagnose cytomegalovirus status using the catalog of TCR beta chain sequences. The table was pulled from immuneACCESS by TCRdb, which kept in-frame rearrangements only. Such tables lose some clones; where checked, under half of the loss comes from unresolved V genes, and the rest has no known cause. Clonal size and the V and J genes are those of that table, whereas D and trimming came from the DNA. The sample yields more than 110,000 clones; roughly nine tenths were counted once. Of the sample, just under 3% falls within the top ten clones. Trimmed from V: 2 bases; trimmed from J: 5 bases; junction bases lacking a gene match: 6. CDR3 length: 15 amino acids, cysteine to phenylalanine. The CDR3 DNA has 45 bases and is translated from base 1. The germline V gene provides CDR1 SGHVS and CDR2 FQNEAQ.

Input material: PBMCs. The TCR comes from a man younger than 30 in good health and CMV-seronegative. The rearranged segments are TRBV7-8 and TRBJ2-5; a stretch of 9 junction bases matches TRBD2. The sequenced DNA is TGTGCCAGCAGCTTACCCAGTCTAGCGGGGGAGACCCAGTACTTC. Its translation is CASSLPSLAGETQYF.